The 21 T cell receptor beta chains reported below all come from one sample, sequenced in a study of control samples from healthy donors and cancer patients. Sequencing was performed with immunoSEQ multiplex PCR; in TCRdb, only in-frame clones are kept and a portion is missing. The data show about 190,000 clones, over 80% seen once. The sequencing input was blood. The source is a man aged 18 to 29 in good health.

The genes are TRBV2 and TRBJ1-6; D gene ambiguous. V was shortened by 7 bases and J by 9 bases, with 16 bases between the two germline ends. The CDR3 contains 14 residues. In germline, CDR1 is SNHLY, CDR2 FYNNEI. CDR3 loop: CASIGGGILSPLHF. The DNA of the CDR3 is TGTGCCAGCATTGGTGGAGGGATTCTTTCACCCCTCCACTTT.

In its sample, this clone was seen once. The V gene is TRBV7-3, the J gene TRBJ2-2; D is unclear. CDR1 is SGHTA, CDR2 FQGTGA, per germline. V was cut by 0 bases and J by 5 bases, with 4 bases left in between. CDR3 length: 13 amino acids. DNA of the CDR3: TGTGCCAGCAGCTTAACTAGGACCGGGGAGCTGTTTTTT. This gives the protein CASSLTRTGELFF.

The genes are TRBV3-1 (or the pseudogene TRBV3-2) and TRBJ1-2; D is unresolved. The V end lost 3 bases, the J end lost 2 bases, and 7 bases lay between the germline ends. CDR1 is LGHDT and CDR2 is YNNKEL in the germline V gene (reference sequence). The CDR3 runs 13 residues. The CDR3 loop reads CASSQVGNYGYTF. In DNA form, the CDR3 reads TGTGCCAGCAGCCAGGTCGGGAACTATGGCTACACCTTC.

This rearrangement joins TRBV24-1 to TRBJ2-2; 9 bases are a match to TRBD1. This CDR3 is 18 amino acids long. The junction had 14 bases not matched to a gene; V was cut back by 4 bases and J by 6 bases. Per germline, CDR1 KGHDR and CDR2 SFDVKD. The CDR3 DNA reads TGTGCCACCAGTGACCCACCAACAGGGGGCGGTATGGCCGGGGAGCTGTTTTTT. Protein: CATSDPPTGGGMAGELFF.

The chain is built from TRBV10-3 and TRBJ1-5; 8 bases match TRBD1. The CDR3 length is 16 residues. The V gene end was trimmed by 3 bases and the J gene end by 7 bases; junction bases not matched to a gene: 11. Looked up from germline, CDR1 is ENHRY and CDR2 is SYGVKD. The chain's CDR3 is CAISDPPDRVGQPQHF. CDR3 DNA sequence: TGTGCCATCAGTGACCCCCCGGACAGGGTTGGACAGCCCCAGCATTTT.

This sequence joins TRBV18 and TRBJ2-3; D is possibly TRBD2 (6 bases). The V gene's germline CDR1 is KGHSH and CDR2 LQKENI. The V end was cut by 5 bases, the J end by 2 bases, with 14 bases between. The CDR3 has 15 residues. The CDR3 here is CASSTRDSVTDTQYF. The CDR3 DNA follows: TGTGCCAGCTCAACACGGGACTCCGTCACAGATACGCAGTATTTT. Filled out from reference TRBV18 and TRBJ2-3, the complete variable domain reads NAGVMQNPRHLVRRRGQEARLRCSPMKGHSHVYWYRQLPEEGLKFMVYLQKENIIDESGMPKERFSAEFPKEGPSILRIQQVVRGDSAAYFCASSTRDSVTDTQYFGPGTRLTVL.

The chain links TRBV20-1 to TRBJ1-3, with TRBD1 matching 8 bases. CDR1 and CDR2 from the germline V gene are DFQATT and SNEGSKA (reference sequence). The CDR3 sequence is 11 residues long. V trimming: 5 bases; J trimming: 14 bases; junction bases outside the gene matches: 8. CDR3 protein: CSASDRGVVYF. The DNA for the CDR3 is TGCAGTGCTTCCGACAGGGGTGTAGTATATTTT.

This chain joins TRBV5-4 and TRBJ2-7; no clear D. Trimming stripped 1 base from V and 0 bases from J, with 17 bases between. The CDR3 loop spans 17 amino acids. Per germline, CDR1 SGHNT and CDR2 YYREEE (reference sequence). The CDR3 DNA reads TGTGCCAGCAGCTTGTGGGCCCCCAGGCAGAGCTCCTACGAGCAGTACTTC. Protein: CASSLWAPRQSSYEQYF.

The chain employs TRBV12-5 and TRBJ1-5, with D uncertain. Trimming took 4 bases from V and 1 from J, leaving 5 bases between them. The CDR3 runs 13 residues. CDR1 is LGHNT, CDR2 FRNRAP, per germline. The CDR3 DNA is TGTGCTAGTGGTTCCTTAAGCAATCAGCCCCAGCATTTT. Protein sequence: CASGSLSNQPQHF. The whole variable domain, filled in from reference TRBV12-5 and TRBJ1-5, reads DARVTQTPRHKVTEMGQEVTMRCQPILGHNTVFWYRQTMMQGLELLAYFRNRAPLDDSGMPKDRFSAEMPDATLATLKIQPSEPRDSAVYFCASGSLSNQPQHFGDGTRLSIL.

The chain uses TRBV4-2 and TRBJ2-3; the D gene could be TRBD1 or TRBD2 (5 bases each). Germline CDR1 is LGHNA and CDR2 is YNFKEQ. V was cut by 0 bases and J by 6 bases, with 10 bases left in between. CDR3 length equals 14 residues. The CDR3 coding sequence is TGTGCCAGCAGCCAAGATCGGTGGGGGGATACGCAGTATTTT. It yields the protein CASSQDRWGDTQYF.

The chain uses TRBV3-1 (or the pseudogene TRBV3-2) and TRBJ1-5; the D is unclear. Germline V lookup: CDR1 LGHDT, CDR2 YNNKEL (reference sequence). The CDR3 covers 13 residues. V lost 1 base and J 6 bases, leaving 7 bases between the germline ends. CDR3 nucleotides: TGTGCCAGCAGCCAAGGACTGGGTCAGCCCCAGCATTTT. It encodes CASSQGLGQPQHF.

This clone has only a few counts. The chain links TRBV7-8 to TRBJ1-5; a possible D gene is TRBD1 (6 bases). CDR3 length: 13 amino acids. CDR1 is SGHVS and CDR2 is FQNEAQ in the germline V gene. V was shortened by 6 bases and J by 9 bases, with 15 bases between the two germline ends. The CDR3 sequence is CASRLQGGGPQHF. The CDR3 bases are TGTGCCAGCAGGTTACAGGGAGGGGGGCCCCAGCATTTT.

V usage is TRBV7-2 and J usage is TRBJ2-5; 13 bases align to TRBD2. The CDR3 runs to 16 residues. J was trimmed by 2 bases and V by 5 bases; bases with no gene match: 5. The V gene's germline CDR1 is SGHTA and CDR2 FQGNSA. The CDR3 here is CASSRGTSGVQETQYF. CDR3 DNA: TGTGCCAGCAGCCGCGGGACTAGCGGGGTTCAAGAGACCCAGTACTTC.

The chain carries TRBV19 and TRBJ1-5; 9 nucleotides align to TRBD1. CDR3 length: 13 amino acids. V was clipped by 5 bases and J by 7 bases; unmatched bases: 3. Germline V lookup: CDR1 LNHDA, CDR2 SQIVND (reference sequence). DNA of the CDR3: TGTGCCAGTAGTGGGGACAGGGTCCAGCCCCAGCATTTT. This sequence encodes CASSGDRVQPQHF.

The chain is built from TRBV29-1 and TRBJ1-2, with 10 bases lining up with TRBD1. The CDR3 length is 13 residues. In germline, CDR1 is SQVTM, CDR2 ANQGSEA. Germline trimming cut 3 bases from V and 7 bases from J; bases unmatched to any gene: 5. The CDR3 loop is CSVEEGQGSGYTF. In DNA form, the CDR3 reads TGCAGCGTTGAGGAGGGACAGGGGTCTGGCTACACCTTC.

The chain links TRBV5-1 to TRBJ1-3; D might be TRBD1 (5 bases). V lost 3 bases and J 1 base, leaving 14 bases between the germline ends. The CDR3 length is 16 residues. From germline, CDR1 is SGHRS and CDR2 YFSETQ. For the CDR3, the DNA is TGCGCCAGCAGCTCTTGGGGCGATCTGTCTGGAAACACCATATATTTT. Its protein product is CASSSWGDLSGNTIYF.

The rearrangement uses TRBV30 and TRBJ2-3, with 7 bases identical to TRBD1. The V segment lost 2 bases and the J segment 5 bases; nucleotides outside the gene matches: 10. CDR3 length: 15 residues. Germline values: CDR1 GTSNPN, CDR2 SVGIG (reference sequence). The CDR3, as DNA: TGTGCCTGGAGTAAGGGGCAGGGGGATGGAGATACGCAGTATTTT. Translation: CAWSKGQGDGDTQYF.

The CDR3 is CASSLSTDTQYF. The CDR3 DNA is TGTGCCAGCAGTTTGAGTACAGATACGCAGTATTTT. The rearrangement joins TRBV6-2 or TRBV6-3 to TRBJ2-3; D remains unclear. Germline assignment: CDR1 MNHEY and CDR2 SVGEGT. The CDR3 is 12 amino acids. V was clipped by 4 bases and J by 3 bases, with 5 bases between them.

J is TRBJ2-6 and V is TRBV24-1; D possibly matches TRBD1 or TRBD2 (5 bases each). The germline V gene encodes CDR1 KGHDR and CDR2 SFDVKD. The CDR3 extends over 17 amino acids. The V end lost 4 bases, the J end lost 0 bases, and 12 bases lay between the germline ends. The CDR3 spells CATSDPGRNSGANVLTF. CDR3 nucleotides: TGTGCCACCAGTGACCCGGGACGGAACTCTGGGGCCAACGTCCTGACTTTC.

The chain couples TRBV6-2 or TRBV6-3 to TRBJ2-7; D gene unclear. This CDR3 comprises 13 residues. Deletions cut 1 base from V and 3 bases from J, with 7 bases between. CDR1 is MNHEY, CDR2 SVGEGT, per germline. The chain's CDR3 is CASSYLEYYEQYF. CDR3 DNA: TGTGCCAGCAGTTACTTAGAATACTACGAGCAGTACTTC.

This chain links TRBV4-1 with TRBJ2-2; either TRBD1 or TRBD2 may fit D (6 bases each). Per germline, CDR1 MGHRA and CDR2 YSYEKL. CDR3 size: 16 residues. V gave up 0 bases and J gave up 6 bases, with 14 bases separating them. The DNA of the CDR3 is TGCGCCAGCAGCCAAGATAGGGGGGTATACGCCGGGGAGCTGTTTTTT. Translating it yields CASSQDRGVYAGELFF.